The entry that follows covers one T cell receptor beta chain sequence. As yet, its antigen is unknown. These data are taken from a study of cytomegalovirus exposure and HLA in healthy donors. Sequencing was performed with immunoSEQ multiplex PCR; in TCRdb, only in-frame clones are kept and a portion is missing. This table holds roughly 250,000 clones, around 90% found once. V was pared by 4 bases and J by 2 bases, with 4 bases of the junction left unmatched. This CDR3 is 14 amino acids long. Germline CDR1 and CDR2: SGHRS and YFSETQ. Study outcomes and limitations: Reports described diagnosis of cytomegalovirus status by the classifier as highly specific and sensitive. CMV antigen specificity of three CMV-associated chains was confirmed in vitro.

This receptor was taken from a woman under 30 in good health and CMV-seronegative. The genes are TRBV5-1 and TRBJ2-3; 7 bases map to TRBD2. The sequenced sample was PBMCs. The CDR3 reads CASSAGTNTDTQYF. CDR3 DNA sequence: TGCGCCAGCAGCGCCGGGACTAACACAGATACGCAGTATTTT.